What follows are 6 T cell receptor beta chains derived from one specimen sequenced in a study of blood T cell repertoires in COVID-19. Method: immunoSEQ multiplex PCR; TCRdb's copy keeps in-frame clones and lacks some. The table shows around 210,000 clones, with 80% to 90% occurring only once. The sample was PBMCs or T cells enriched from blood (not recorded which). These receptor sequences come from a woman younger than 35 who had recovered from COVID-19.

This clone was seen just once. Written as DNA, the CDR3 is TGTGCCAGCAGTCGGGACAGCGGAGGAAGTGTAGCTTTCTTT. The encoded protein is CASSRDSGGSVAFF. This sequence joins TRBV6-4 and TRBJ1-1, with 7 bases matching TRBD1. Trimming took 5 bases from V and 10 from J; bases not matched to a gene: 13. Per the germline V gene, CDR1 is MRHNA and CDR2 is SNTAGT. This CDR3 contains 14 residues.

This clone was counted ten times or more. The junction differs from germline at one of its ends, possibly a read error. The rearrangement links TRBV19 to TRBJ1-5; D gene ambiguous. CDR3 length: 10 residues. Germline V gives CDR1 LNHDA, CDR2 SQIVND (reference sequence). CDR3 nucleotides: TGTGCCAGTATCCCTAGTCCCCCGGATTTT. Amino acid sequence: CASIPSPPDF.

V gene TRBV14 combines with J gene TRBJ2-5, with TRBD1 identical over 7 bases. Per germline, CDR1 SGHDN and CDR2 FVKESK. The CDR3 loop spans 15 amino acids. V was clipped by 1 base and J by 2 bases; unmatched bases: 4. CDR3 DNA: TGTGCCAGCAGCCAAGTAGCAGGGGGACAAGAGACCCAGTACTTC. Amino acid sequence: CASSQVAGGQETQYF.

The chain combines TRBV28 with TRBJ1-5; D gene ambiguous. CDR3 length equals 15 residues. Germline CDR1 and CDR2: MDHEN and SYDVKM. The ends were cut back, 10 bases at V and 1 base at J, with 17 bases in the middle. The CDR3 loop is CATLKQDGSNQPQHF. CDR3 sequence (DNA): TGTGCCACGCTGAAGCAGGATGGCAGCAATCAGCCCCAGCATTTT.

V usage is TRBV30 and J usage is TRBJ1-4; D may be TRBD1 (5 bases). V was pared by 3 bases and J by 9 bases, with 11 bases between. The germline V gene encodes CDR1 GTSNPN and CDR2 SVGIG (reference sequence). There are 12 residues in the CDR3. CDR3 coding DNA: TGTGCCTGGAGCCCAGGGATTCAAAAACTGTTTTTT. This codes for CAWSPGIQKLFF. The complete variable domain, with remaining parts taken from reference TRBV30 and TRBJ1-4, reads SQTIHQWPATLVQPVGSPLSLECTVEGTSNPNLYWYRQAAGRGLQLLFYSVGIGQISSEVPQNLSASRPQDRQFILSSKKLLLSDSGFYLCAWSPGIQKLFFGSGTQLSVL.

This clone was observed a few times. This rearrangement joins TRBV5-1 to TRBJ1-2; 7 bases match TRBD1. Per the germline V gene, CDR1 is SGHRS and CDR2 is YFSETQ. V shed 5 bases, J shed 4 bases, and the junction held 11 bases outside the gene matches. The CDR3 loop spans 15 amino acids. The CDR3 loop is CASRTGDSALYGYTF. CDR3 nucleotide sequence: TGCGCCAGCAGGACTGGGGACAGTGCTCTCTATGGCTACACCTTC. The entire variable domain, with the rest obtained from reference TRBV5-1 and TRBJ1-2, is as follows: KAGVTQTPRYLIKTRGQQVTLSCSPISGHRSVSWYQQTPGQGLQFLFEYFSETQRNKGNFPGRFSGRQFSNSRSEMNVSTLELGDSALYLCASRTGDSALYGYTFGSGTRLTVV.